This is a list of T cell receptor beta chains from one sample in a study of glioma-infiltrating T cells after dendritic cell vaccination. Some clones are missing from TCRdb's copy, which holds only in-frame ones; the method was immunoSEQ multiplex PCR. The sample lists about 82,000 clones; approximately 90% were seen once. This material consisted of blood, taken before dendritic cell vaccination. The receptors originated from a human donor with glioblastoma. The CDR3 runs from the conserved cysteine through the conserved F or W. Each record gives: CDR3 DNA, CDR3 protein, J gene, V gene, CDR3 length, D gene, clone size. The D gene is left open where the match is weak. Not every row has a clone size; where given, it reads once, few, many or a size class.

DNA: TGTGCCAGCAGTGGTGACAGGGGGTATGGCTACACCTTC
CDR3: CASSGDRGYGYTF
J: TRBJ1-2
V: TRBV6-1
length: 13
D: TRBD1
size: -

DNA: TGTGCCAGCCGTCCTCACGCGGAAGCCGAGCAGTACTTC
CDR3: CASRPHAEAEQYF
J: TRBJ2-7
V: TRBV6-1
length: 13
D: -
size: -

DNA: TGTGCCAGCAGCTTTAGCAATGAGCAGTTCTTC
CDR3: CASSFSNEQFF
J: TRBJ2-1
V: TRBV5-4
length: 11
D: -
size: -

DNA: TGCGCCAGCAGCCAAGGGACAGGTCTTAGCAACTATGGCTACACCTTC
CDR3: CASSQGTGLSNYGYTF
J: TRBJ1-2
V: TRBV4-1
length: 16
D: TRBD1
size: -

DNA: TGTGCCAGCAACGACAGGGCAGGGGCTAACTATGGCTACACCTTC
CDR3: CASNDRAGANYGYTF
J: TRBJ1-2
V: TRBV6-1
length: 15
D: TRBD1
size: -

DNA: TGTGCCGCCCAACCGACAGACAATCAGCCCCAGCATTTT
CDR3: CAAQPTDNQPQHF
J: TRBJ1-5
V: TRBV6-6
length: 13
D: -
size: -

DNA: TGTGCCAGTGGACAGGCGAACACTGAAGCTTTCTTT
CDR3: CASGQANTEAFF
J: TRBJ1-1
V: TRBV19
length: 12
D: TRBD1
size: -

DNA: TGTGCCAGCAGCTTAGTTACCGGGACAGGGGCGGGAGACGAGCAGTACTTC
CDR3: CASSLVTGTGAGDEQYF
J: TRBJ2-7
V: TRBV11-3
length: 17
D: TRBD1
size: -

DNA: TGCGCCAGCAGCCTCCAAGCGGGTGGGACCGGGGAGCTGTTTTTT
CDR3: CASSLQAGGTGELFF
J: TRBJ2-2
V: TRBV5-1
length: 15
D: -
size: -

DNA: TGCGCCAGCAGCTTGGCGGGAACAACTAATGAAAAACTGTTTTTT
CDR3: CASSLAGTTNEKLFF
J: TRBJ1-4
V: TRBV5-1
length: 15
D: -
size: -

DNA: TGTGCCAGCTCACCTCTACTAGCGGGAGTTAACACCGGGGAGCTGTTTTTT
CDR3: CASSPLLAGVNTGELFF
J: TRBJ2-2
V: TRBV18
length: 17
D: TRBD2
size: -

DNA: TGTGCCAGCAGGATGGGGGCAGGCTCCCAGTTCTTC
CDR3: CASRMGAGSQFF
J: TRBJ2-1
V: TRBV25-1
length: 12
D: -
size: -

DNA: TGTGCCAGCAGCCAGGACAGGGGCTATGGCTACACCTTC
CDR3: CASSQDRGYGYTF
J: TRBJ1-2
V: TRBV14
length: 13
D: TRBD1
size: -

DNA: TGTGCCAGCAGCTTAGGGAGGACTCAATTTCCCGATGAGCAGTTCTTC
CDR3: CASSLGRTQFPDEQFF
J: TRBJ2-1
V: TRBV7-6
length: 16
D: -
size: -

DNA: TGTGCCAGCATCTCGGGACAGGGCTATGGCTACACCTTC
CDR3: CASISGQGYGYTF
J: TRBJ1-2
V: TRBV2
length: 13
D: TRBD1
size: once

DNA: TGTGCCAGCAGCTTGGCCGTACGAGATAGCGATGAGCAGTTCTTC
CDR3: CASSLAVRDSDEQFF
J: TRBJ2-1
V: TRBV5-8
length: 15
D: -
size: once

DNA: TGTGCCTGGAGTGGTATAACAGGGATCTCTAACTATGGCTACACCTTC
CDR3: CAWSGITGISNYGYTF
J: TRBJ1-2
V: TRBV30
length: 16
D: -
size: -

DNA: TGTGCCAGCAGTGACACCAGGTCCTACGAGCAGTACTTC
CDR3: CASSDTRSYEQYF
J: TRBJ2-7
V: TRBV6-1
length: 13
D: -
size: -

DNA: TGTGCCAGCAGCCCCCGGGACAGGGACACCGGGGAGCTGTTTTTT
CDR3: CASSPRDRDTGELFF
J: TRBJ2-2
V: TRBV5-4
length: 15
D: TRBD1
size: -

DNA: TGTGCCAGCAGTCCCGCGGTCCAGCGGCCAGATACGCAGTATTTT
CDR3: CASSPAVQRPDTQYF
J: TRBJ2-3
V: TRBV27
length: 15
D: -
size: few

DNA: TGTGCCAGCACCGCAGGGGGACTAGAGGCAGATACGCAGTATTTT
CDR3: CASTAGGLEADTQYF
J: TRBJ2-3
V: TRBV2
length: 15
D: -
size: -

DNA: TGTGCCAGCTGGGGGCAGGGGCCGAGCTCCTACGAGCAGTACTTC
CDR3: CASWGQGPSSYEQYF
J: TRBJ2-7
V: TRBV6-1
length: 15
D: -
size: -

DNA: TGTGCCAGCAGAGACGTCGGGACTAGCGGTCGCTACGAGCAGTACTTC
CDR3: CASRDVGTSGRYEQYF
J: TRBJ2-7
V: TRBV7-2
length: 16
D: TRBD2
size: -

DNA: TGTGCCAGCAACCTCCGGGACACTTCCACTGAAGCTTTCTTT
CDR3: CASNLRDTSTEAFF
J: TRBJ1-1
V: TRBV7-9
length: 14
D: -
size: -

DNA: TGCAGTGGGCTAGCGGGGGAAACGCAGTATTTT
CDR3: CSGLAGETQYF
J: TRBJ2-3
V: TRBV20-1
length: 11
D: TRBD2
size: -

DNA: TGCGCCAGCAGCTTGACACCTTGGGCAGGTGATGGCTACACCTTC
CDR3: CASSLTPWAGDGYTF
J: TRBJ1-2
V: TRBV5-1
length: 15
D: -
size: -

DNA: TGTGCCAGCAGCGTGACTAGCGGGATTCCCAATGAGCAGTTCTTC
CDR3: CASSVTSGIPNEQFF
J: TRBJ2-1
V: TRBV14
length: 15
D: TRBD2
size: once

DNA: TGCGCCAGCAGCCTGAAGACTAGCGGGAGGTCCCTCTCCTACAATGAGCAGTTCTTC
CDR3: CASSLKTSGRSLSYNEQFF
J: TRBJ2-1
V: TRBV4-1
length: 19
D: TRBD2
size: -

DNA: TGTGCCAGCAGCCAAGATCCATGGGCCGCGGGAAACACCATATATTTT
CDR3: CASSQDPWAAGNTIYF
J: TRBJ1-3
V: TRBV4-2
length: 16
D: -
size: -

DNA: TGTGCCAGTAGGGGAACCGGGACAGAAAATCAGCCCCAGCATTTT
CDR3: CASRGTGTENQPQHF
J: TRBJ1-5
V: TRBV19
length: 15
D: TRBD1
size: -

DNA: TGTGCCAGTAGTATAAAGGGACGGACTAGACGGACTGAAGCTTTCTTT
CDR3: CASSIKGRTRRTEAFF
J: TRBJ1-1
V: TRBV19
length: 16
D: -
size: -

DNA: TGCGCCAGCAGCCAAGATTTTGGCAGTCCCGGGGAGCTGTTTTTT
CDR3: CASSQDFGSPGELFF
J: TRBJ2-2
V: TRBV4-1
length: 15
D: -
size: -

DNA: TGTGCCAGCAGCTCCGGGACAGGGTCGTACGAGCAGTACTTC
CDR3: CASSSGTGSYEQYF
J: TRBJ2-7
V: TRBV7-9
length: 14
D: TRBD1
size: -

DNA: TGTGCCTGGAGTGTTGGGCTAGCTGGGGAGACCCAGTACTTC
CDR3: CAWSVGLAGETQYF
J: TRBJ2-5
V: TRBV30
length: 14
D: -
size: -

DNA: TGTGCCAGCAGCCTAAGGACTAGCGGGGTGAGCTCCTACAATGAGCAGTTCTTC
CDR3: CASSLRTSGVSSYNEQFF
J: TRBJ2-1
V: TRBV7-8
length: 18
D: TRBD2
size: -

DNA: TGTGCCAGCAGCCGAGGACTGGGGGAGCAGTACTTC
CDR3: CASSRGLGEQYF
J: TRBJ2-7
V: TRBV4-2
length: 12
D: -
size: -

DNA: TGTGCCTGGAGTTTCGCTGATAGCCACGAGCAGTACTTC
CDR3: CAWSFADSHEQYF
J: TRBJ2-7
V: TRBV30
length: 13
D: -
size: -

DNA: TGTGCCAGCAGCGTAGAAGATAGGAACACTGAAGCTTTCTTT
CDR3: CASSVEDRNTEAFF
J: TRBJ1-1
V: TRBV9
length: 14
D: -
size: -

DNA: TGTGCCAGCTCACCACAGCGTGGAGGCACTGAAGCTTTCTTT
CDR3: CASSPQRGGTEAFF
J: TRBJ1-1
V: TRBV18
length: 14
D: -
size: -

DNA: TGTGCCAGCAGCTTGGGGCAGGGAACCACAGATACGCAGTATTTT
CDR3: CASSLGQGTTDTQYF
J: TRBJ2-3
V: TRBV7-3
length: 15
D: -
size: -

DNA: TGTGCCTGTTCAGGGGGTAGTAGCGGGAGGGCCAGGGAGCAGTTCTTC
CDR3: CACSGGSSGRAREQFF
J: TRBJ2-1
V: TRBV30
length: 16
D: TRBD2
size: few

DNA: TGTGCCTGGACCCAGCCCGGACAGGGGACGAGAGGCGGCTACACCTTC
CDR3: CAWTQPGQGTRGGYTF
J: TRBJ1-2
V: TRBV30
length: 16
D: TRBD1
size: -

DNA: TGTGCCAGTAGTATCCTCGAGGCGCCAGCTAACTATGGCTACACCTTC
CDR3: CASSILEAPANYGYTF
J: TRBJ1-2
V: TRBV19
length: 16
D: -
size: -

DNA: TGCGCCAGCAGTCAATCTAGCGGTATGGGACAGTTACTCACTGAAGCTTTCTTT
CDR3: CASSQSSGMGQLLTEAFF
J: TRBJ1-1
V: TRBV23-1
length: 18
D: TRBD1
size: -

DNA: TGTGCCAGCAGCGTCCGACGGGACTACGAGCAGTACTTC
CDR3: CASSVRRDYEQYF
J: TRBJ2-7
V: TRBV2
length: 13
D: -
size: -

DNA: TGCGCCAGCAGTGAGGCGGCAGCCTACGAGCAGTACTTC
CDR3: CASSEAAAYEQYF
J: TRBJ2-7
V: TRBV10-1
length: 13
D: -
size: -

DNA: TGTGCCAGCAGTTCGCCCTCCTCCACAGGGATGAACACTGAAGCTTTCTTT
CDR3: CASSSPSSTGMNTEAFF
J: TRBJ1-1
V: TRBV27
length: 17
D: -
size: -

DNA: TGCAGCGTTGGAGGGCCCTCCTACGAGCAGTACTTC
CDR3: CSVGGPSYEQYF
J: TRBJ2-7
V: TRBV29-1
length: 12
D: -
size: -

DNA: TGTGCCAGCAGTTACAGCGCCCGGCGGGGGAATGAGCAGTTCTTC
CDR3: CASSYSARRGNEQFF
J: TRBJ2-1
V: TRBV6-8
length: 15
D: TRBD2
size: -

DNA: TGCGCCAGCAGTGAGTCGGGGCGGGGAGAGCAGTACTTC
CDR3: CASSESGRGEQYF
J: TRBJ2-7
V: TRBV10-1
length: 13
D: -
size: -